This T cell receptor beta chain was captured by sequencing in a study of T cells in Graves' hyperthyroidism and ophthalmopathy. In regard to this clonotype: Germline and junction disagree at one end, which may indicate a read error.

Germline CDR1 reads WSHSY; CDR2 reads SAAADI. This CDR3 is 14 amino acids long. Using RNA transcripts as the source, TCR beta CDR3 regions were amplified. TCR CDR3 underwent first-round RT-PCR with the HTBI primer set. MiXCR, run by TCRdb on the multiplex PCR reads, gives a single entry per CDR3 protein. The data hold around 800,000 distinct CDR3 sequences, with 38% observed a single time. This chain uses TRBV10-2 with TRBJ1-2, with 9 bases that match TRBD1. The sequence derives from a young man with Graves' hyperthyroidism. Sequencing was performed on blood. CDR3: CASSLDRGIYGYTF. The CDR3 coding sequence is TGTGCCAGCAGTTTGGACAGGGGCATCTATGGCTACACCTTC.